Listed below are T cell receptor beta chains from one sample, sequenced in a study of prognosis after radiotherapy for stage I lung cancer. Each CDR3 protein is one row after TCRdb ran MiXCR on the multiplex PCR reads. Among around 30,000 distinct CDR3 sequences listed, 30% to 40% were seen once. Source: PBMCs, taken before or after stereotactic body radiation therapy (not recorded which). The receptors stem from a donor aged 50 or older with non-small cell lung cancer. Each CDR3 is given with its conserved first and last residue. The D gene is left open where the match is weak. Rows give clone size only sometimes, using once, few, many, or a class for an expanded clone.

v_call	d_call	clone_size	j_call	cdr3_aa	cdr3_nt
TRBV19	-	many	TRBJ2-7	CASSTLSGEQYF	TGTGCCAGTAGCACACTCTCGGGTGAGCAGTACTTC
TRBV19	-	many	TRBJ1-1	CASSLKTVNTEAFF	TGTGCCAGTAGTCTCAAGACAGTGAACACTGAAGCTTTCTTT
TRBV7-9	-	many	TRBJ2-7	CASSLAVADLEQYF	TGTGCCAGCAGCTTAGCGGTTGCGGACCTGGAGCAGTACTTC
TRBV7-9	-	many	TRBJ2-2	CASSSGGINTGELFF	TGTGCCAGCAGCTCCGGGGGAATTAACACCGGGGAGCTGTTTTTT
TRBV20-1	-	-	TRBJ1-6	CSASDPAAINNSPLHF	TGCAGTGCTTCGGACCCTGCAGCGATAAATAATTCACCCCTCCACTTT
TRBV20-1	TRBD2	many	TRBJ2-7	CSANSGSTGEQYF	TGCAGTGCTAATAGCGGGAGTACTGGCGAGCAGTACTTC
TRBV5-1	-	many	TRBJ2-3	CASNPLGLTDTQYF	TGCGCCAGCAACCCGCTGGGCCTCACAGATACGCAGTATTTT
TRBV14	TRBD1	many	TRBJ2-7	CASSQETGGDYEQYF	TGTGCCAGCAGCCAGGAGACAGGGGGCGACTACGAGCAGTACTTC
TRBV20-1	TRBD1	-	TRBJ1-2	CSARVIQGVGYGYTF	TGCAGTGCTAGAGTGATACAGGGGGTTGGCTATGGCTACACCTTC
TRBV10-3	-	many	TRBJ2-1	CAISESRSQVNEQFF	TGTGCCATCAGTGAGTCGAGATCCCAGGTCAATGAGCAGTTCTTC
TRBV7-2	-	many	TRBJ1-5	CASSPTGTSAQPQHF	TGTGCCAGCAGCCCGACCGGGACATCCGCTCAGCCCCAGCATTTT
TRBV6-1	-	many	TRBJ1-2	CASRGRRIGYTF	TGTGCCAGCCGTGGGCGCCGGATAGGCTACACCTTC
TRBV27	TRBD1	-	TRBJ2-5	CASRSLRDSTSGTKYF	TGTGCCAGCAGATCGTTGAGGGACAGCACTAGTGGGACCAAGTACTTC
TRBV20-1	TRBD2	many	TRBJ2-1	CSASGLVAGSENEQFF	TGCAGTGCCTCGGGGTTGGTAGCGGGGTCGGAGAATGAGCAGTTCTTC
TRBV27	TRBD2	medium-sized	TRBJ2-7	CASSLSSGRAYEQYF	TGTGCCAGCAGTTTATCGAGCGGGAGGGCGTACGAGCAGTACTTC
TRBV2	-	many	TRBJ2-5	CASNPGQETQYF	TGTGCCAGCAATCCAGGGCAAGAGACCCAGTACTTC
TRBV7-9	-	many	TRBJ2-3	CASQTKQSGLPDTQYF	TGTGCCAGCCAGACTAAGCAGAGCGGGTTACCGGATACGCAGTATTTT
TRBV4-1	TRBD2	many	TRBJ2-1	CASSQGVLAEYNEQFF	TGTGCCAGCAGCCAAGGTGTTCTAGCGGAGTACAATGAGCAGTTCTTC
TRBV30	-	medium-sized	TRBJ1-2	CAWNRVSGYTF	TGTGCCTGGAACAGGGTTAGCGGCTACACCTTC
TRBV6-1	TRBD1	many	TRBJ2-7	CASRSVATGVSYEQYF	TGTGCCAGCAGATCGGTGGCGACAGGGGTTTCTTACGAGCAGTACTTC
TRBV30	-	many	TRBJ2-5	CAWNGGPGETQYF	TGTGCCTGGAACGGGGGACCGGGGGAGACCCAGTACTTC
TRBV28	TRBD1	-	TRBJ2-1	CAISGTGSSHEQFF	TGTGCCATTTCCGGGACAGGGAGTTCCCATGAACAGTTCTTC
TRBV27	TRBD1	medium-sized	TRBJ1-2	CASRTLGTGDYGYTF	TGTGCCAGCAGGACACTCGGGACAGGGGACTATGGCTACACCTTC
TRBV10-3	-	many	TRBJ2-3	CATGAGADTQYF	TGTGCCACGGGAGCAGGGGCAGATACGCAGTATTTT
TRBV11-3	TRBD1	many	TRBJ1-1	CASSLGQGGTEAFF	TGTGCCAGCAGCCTGGGACAGGGTGGCACTGAAGCTTTCTTT